This TCR beta chain was found in a study of blood T cell repertoires in COVID-19. Study overall: In each case, the material was cDNA or gDNA derived from T cells, B-cell-depleted T cells, or PBMCs.

The CDR3 runs 15 residues. With 3 bases clipped from V and 2 bases from J, the junction kept 4 bases outside the gene matches. Germline lookup yields CDR1 KGHSH and CDR2 LQKENI. TCRdb keeps only in-frame clones here, not all; method: immunoSEQ multiplex PCR. The repertoire holds some 200,000 clones, with 80% to 90% as singletons. The sequenced material came from peripheral blood. This sequence was found in a woman between 50 and 59 years old with active or convalescent COVID-19. This rearrangement joins TRBV18 to TRBJ1-2; 9 positions match TRBD1. The CDR3 nucleotides read TGTGCCAGCTCACCCAGGGACAGGGACAACTATGGCTACACCTTC. Its protein product is CASSPRDRDNYGYTF. Full variable domain (remainder filled in from reference TRBV18 and TRBJ1-2): NAGVMQNPRHLVRRRGQEARLRCSPMKGHSHVYWYRQLPEEGLKFMVYLQKENIIDESGMPKERFSAEFPKEGPSILRIQQVVRGDSAAYFCASSPRDRDNYGYTFGSGTRLTVV.